This TCR beta chain stems from a study of blood T cell repertoires in COVID-19. This CDR3 has 13 amino acids. From germline, CDR1 is SNHLY and CDR2 FYNNEI. V lost 5 bases to trimming and J lost 5 bases, with 13 bases between them. Authors' analysis steps: Reference gene primer amplification gave estimated nucleated cell counts. Generated by immunoSEQ multiplex PCR, the TCRdb table keeps only in-frame clones and is missing some. The DNA gave D and trimming, while V, J and clone size come from that table. Of 200,000 to 250,000 clones listed, 70% to 90% were seen once; the top ten hold 2.4%. This chain connects TRBV2 to TRBJ2-7; D is ambiguous. The source is a woman aged 70 to 79 with COVID-19, enrolled during active disease. Sequenced material: peripheral blood. As DNA, the CDR3 is TGTGCCAGCAGTACACAGACGACCCACGAGCAGTACTTC. It is translated as CASSTQTTHEQYF. Full variable domain (outside the CDR3, taken from reference TRBV2 and TRBJ2-7): EPEVTQTPSHQVTQMGQEVILRCVPISNHLYFYWYRQILGQKVEFLVSFYNNEISEKSEIFDDQFSVERPDGSNFTLKIRSTKLEDSAMYFCASSTQTTHEQYFGPGTRLTVT.